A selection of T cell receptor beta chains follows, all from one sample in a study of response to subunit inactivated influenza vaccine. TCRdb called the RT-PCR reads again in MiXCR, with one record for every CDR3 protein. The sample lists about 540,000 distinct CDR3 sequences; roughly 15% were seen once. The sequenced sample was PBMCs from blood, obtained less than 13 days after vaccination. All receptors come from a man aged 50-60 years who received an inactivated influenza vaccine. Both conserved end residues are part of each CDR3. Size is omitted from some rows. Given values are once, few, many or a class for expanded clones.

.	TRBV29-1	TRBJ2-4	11	CSAQVLGIQYF
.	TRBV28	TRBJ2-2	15	CASSLYRAYGGELFF
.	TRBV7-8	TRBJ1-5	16	CASSPWTGDLSQPQHF
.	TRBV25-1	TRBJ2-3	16	CASSEWGTDVTDTQYF
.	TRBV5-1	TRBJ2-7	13	CASTGGSSYEQYF
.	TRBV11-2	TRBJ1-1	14	CASSLDRVTGEAFF
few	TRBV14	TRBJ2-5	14	CASSPRRYQETQYF
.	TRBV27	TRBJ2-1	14	CATAGDSPRNEQFF
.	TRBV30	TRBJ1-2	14	CAWNRGQRDYGYTF
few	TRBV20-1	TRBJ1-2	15	CSARATGTGGDGYTF
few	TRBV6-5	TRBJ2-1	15	CASSYGTSGWNEQFF
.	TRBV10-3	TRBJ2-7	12	CAITGSDHEQYF
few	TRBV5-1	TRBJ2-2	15	CASSPQTRNTGELFF
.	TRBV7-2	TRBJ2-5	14	CASSLNGLQETQYF
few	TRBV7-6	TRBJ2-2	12	CASRLPGGELFF
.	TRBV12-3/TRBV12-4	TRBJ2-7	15	CASSFGDRDSSEQYF
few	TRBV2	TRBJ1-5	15	CASSELTGANQPQHF
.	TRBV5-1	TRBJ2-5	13	CASRTGGRETHYF
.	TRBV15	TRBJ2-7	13	CATSSIGQYEQYF
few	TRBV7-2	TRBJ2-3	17	CASSSLARGGTPDTQYF
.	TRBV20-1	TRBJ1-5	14	CSARVGGGNQPQHF
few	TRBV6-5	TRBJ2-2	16	CASSYSGGGSTGELFF
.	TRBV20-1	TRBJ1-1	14	CSARLGHLNTEAFF
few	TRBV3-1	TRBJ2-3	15	CASSLSSAYTDTQYF
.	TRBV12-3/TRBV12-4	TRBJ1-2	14	CASSLTRRGDGYTF
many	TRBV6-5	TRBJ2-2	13	CASSYKGFGELFF
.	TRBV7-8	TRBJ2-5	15	CASTSPGGGQETQYF
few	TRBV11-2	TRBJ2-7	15	CASSLHLTGLIEQYF
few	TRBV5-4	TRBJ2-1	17	CASSLASGGAIYNEQFF
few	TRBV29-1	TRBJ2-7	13	CSVGTDRGYEQYF
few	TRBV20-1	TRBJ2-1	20	CSARDLGTSGTSHSYNEQFF
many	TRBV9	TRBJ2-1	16	CASSEGTSENYNEQFF
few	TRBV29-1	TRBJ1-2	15	CSVDAAGQGGSGYTF
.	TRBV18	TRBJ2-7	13	CASSPEPVYEQYF
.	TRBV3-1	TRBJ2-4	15	CASSFQIGPKNIQYF
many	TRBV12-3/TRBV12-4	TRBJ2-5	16	CASSLGISGTPETQYF
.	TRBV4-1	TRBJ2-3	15	CASSQWTVSTDTQYF
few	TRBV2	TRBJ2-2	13	CASSWDRGGELFF